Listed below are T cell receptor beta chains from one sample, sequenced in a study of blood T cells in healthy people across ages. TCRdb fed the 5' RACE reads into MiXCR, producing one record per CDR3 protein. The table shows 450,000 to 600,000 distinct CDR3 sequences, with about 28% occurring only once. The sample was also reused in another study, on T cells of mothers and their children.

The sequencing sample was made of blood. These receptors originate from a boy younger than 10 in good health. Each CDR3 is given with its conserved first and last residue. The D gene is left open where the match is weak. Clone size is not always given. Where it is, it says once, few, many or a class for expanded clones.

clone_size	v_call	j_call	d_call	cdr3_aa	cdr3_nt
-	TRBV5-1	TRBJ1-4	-	CASSLRGTGNEKLFF	TGCGCCAGCAGCTTGAGGGGGACGGGAAATGAAAAACTGTTTTTT
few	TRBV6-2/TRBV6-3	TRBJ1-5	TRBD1	CASSYSRTGGRSNQPQHF	TGTGCCAGCAGTTACTCGAGGACAGGGGGCCGAAGCAATCAGCCCCAGCATTTT
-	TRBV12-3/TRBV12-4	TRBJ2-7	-	CASSFRQASEQYF	TGTGCCAGCAGTTTTCGTCAGGCGAGCGAGCAGTACTTC
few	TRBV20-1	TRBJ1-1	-	CSAMEQGLSAFF	TGCAGTGCTATGGAACAGGGATTATCAGCTTTCTTT
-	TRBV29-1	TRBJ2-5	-	CSVELPTREETQYF	TGCAGCGTTGAGCTCCCGACGAGAGAAGAGACCCAGTACTTC
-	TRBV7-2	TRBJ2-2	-	CASVGQTNTGELFF	TGTGCCAGCGTGGGACAAACTAACACCGGGGAGCTGTTTTTT
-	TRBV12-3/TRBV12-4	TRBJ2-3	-	CASSSATDTEYF	TGTGCCAGCAGTTCGGCCACAGATACGGAGTATTTT
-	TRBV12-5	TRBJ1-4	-	CASGLVIGGDATNEKLFF	TGTGCTAGTGGTTTGGTAATTGGTGGAGATGCAACTAATGAAAAACTGTTTTTT
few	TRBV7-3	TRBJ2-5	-	CASSCIPYEPGEQETQYF	TGTGCCAGCAGCTGTATCCCCTATGAACCCGGGGAACAAGAGACCCAGTACTTC
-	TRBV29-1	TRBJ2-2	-	CSVTGNANTGELFF	TGCAGCGTTACAGGGAACGCGAACACCGGGGAGCTGTTTTTT
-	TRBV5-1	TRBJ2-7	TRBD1	CASSFTGQGAAYEQYF	TGCGCCAGCAGCTTCACGGGACAGGGGGCCGCCTACGAGCAGTACTTC
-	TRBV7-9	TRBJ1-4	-	CASSLALVGEKLFF	TGTGCCAGCAGCTTGGCACTTGTTGGCGAAAAACTGTTTTTT
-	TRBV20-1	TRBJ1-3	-	CSARAPGSGNTIYF	TGCAGTGCTAGGGCGCCGGGGTCTGGAAACACCATATATTTT
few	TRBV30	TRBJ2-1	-	CAWSVQDEQFF	TGTGCCTGGAGTGTACAGGATGAGCAGTTCTTC
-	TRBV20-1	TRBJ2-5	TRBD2	CSARRFSGIGETQYF	TGCAGTGCTAGAAGGTTTAGCGGGATCGGCGAGACCCAGTACTTC
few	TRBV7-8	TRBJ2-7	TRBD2	CASSFRRIAGGPYEQYF	TGTGCCAGCAGCTTCCGTCGGATAGCGGGGGGACCCTACGAGCAGTACTTC
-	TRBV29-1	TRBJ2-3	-	CSVGLRTADTQYF	TGCAGCGTTGGGTTGCGAACAGCCGATACGCAGTATTTT
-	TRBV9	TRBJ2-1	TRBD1	CASSDDRGAVNEQFF	TGTGCCAGCAGCGACGACAGGGGGGCGGTCAATGAGCAGTTCTTC
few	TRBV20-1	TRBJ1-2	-	CSARDGGRSNYGYTF	TGCAGTGCTAGAGATGGAGGCAGGTCTAACTATGGCTACACCTTC
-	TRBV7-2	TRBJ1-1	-	CASLATWRGVEAFF	TGTGCCAGCCTGGCGACGTGGAGGGGCGTTGAAGCTTTCTTT
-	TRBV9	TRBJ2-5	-	CASSAQMAGYQETQYF	TGTGCCAGCAGCGCTCAGATGGCGGGATACCAAGAGACCCAGTACTTC
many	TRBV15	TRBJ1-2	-	CATSREVDIYGYTF	TGTGCCACCAGCAGAGAAGTAGATATTTATGGCTACACCTTC